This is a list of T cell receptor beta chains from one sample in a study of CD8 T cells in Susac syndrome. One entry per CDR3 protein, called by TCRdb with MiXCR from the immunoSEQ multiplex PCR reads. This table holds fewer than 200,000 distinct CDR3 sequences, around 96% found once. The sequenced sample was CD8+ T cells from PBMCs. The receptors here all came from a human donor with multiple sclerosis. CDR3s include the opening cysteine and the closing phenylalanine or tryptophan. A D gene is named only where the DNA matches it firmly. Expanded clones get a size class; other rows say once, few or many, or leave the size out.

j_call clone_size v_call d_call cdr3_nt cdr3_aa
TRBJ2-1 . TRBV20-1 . TGCAGCGCCGAGAGTGTGGTCAAGAGCTCCTACAATGAGCAGTTCTTC CSAESVVKSSYNEQFF
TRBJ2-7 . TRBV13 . TGTGCCAGCGGGCCCTACCCCCACGAGCAGTACTTC CASGPYPHEQYF
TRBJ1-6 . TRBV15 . TGTGCCACCAGCAGAGCCAGGCACAGGGTGGTTTGGGGCTCCTATAATTCACCCCTCCACTTT CATSRARHRVVWGSYNSPLHF
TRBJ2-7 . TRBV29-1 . TGCAGCGTTGGTATTCAGGGCTACGAGCAGTACTTC CSVGIQGYEQYF
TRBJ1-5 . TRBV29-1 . TGCAGCGTTGATACAGGCTACGTCGTCCGTAATAGCAATCAGCCCCAGCATTTT CSVDTGYVVRNSNQPQHF
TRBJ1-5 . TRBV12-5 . TGTGCTAGTGGACACGGGACCGGTCAGCCCCAGCATTTT CASGHGTGQPQHF
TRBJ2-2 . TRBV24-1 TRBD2 TGTGCCACCAGTGATTTCCTGACTAGCCTGAAGACCGGGGAGCTGTTTTTT CATSDFLTSLKTGELFF
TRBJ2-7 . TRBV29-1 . TGCAGCGTTTTCACTCCGTCCGAGCAGTACTTC CSVFTPSEQYF
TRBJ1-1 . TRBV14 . TGTGCCAGTTCCACGGGACTGACGAACACTGAAGCTTTCTTT CASSTGLTNTEAFF
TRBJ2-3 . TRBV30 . TGTGCCTGGAGGCCAGCGGTAATTAGCACAGATACGCAGTATTTT CAWRPAVISTDTQYF
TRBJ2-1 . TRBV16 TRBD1 TGTGCCAGCAGCGGGGACAGGGTCCCCTACAATGAGCAGTTCTTC CASSGDRVPYNEQFF
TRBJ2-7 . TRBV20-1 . TGCAGCTCTTACTACGGGTACGAGCAGTACTTC CSSYYGYEQYF
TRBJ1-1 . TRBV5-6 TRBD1 TGTGCCTCGGGACAGGGGGTCACTGAAGCTTTCTTT CASGQGVTEAFF
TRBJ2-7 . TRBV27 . TGTGCCAGCAGTTTACGTCAGGGTATCAACCTAGAGCAGTACTTC CASSLRQGINLEQYF
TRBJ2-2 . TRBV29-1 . TGCAGCGTTGAAGGGGTATCGGGGATTTTTGGGGAGCTGTTTTTT CSVEGVSGIFGELFF
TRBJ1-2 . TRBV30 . TGTGCCTGGTTCGGCAGGGATAACTATGGCTACACCTTC CAWFGRDNYGYTF
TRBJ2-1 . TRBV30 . TGTGCCTGGGGGGTCTGGTCTTACAATGAGCAGTTCTTC CAWGVWSYNEQFF
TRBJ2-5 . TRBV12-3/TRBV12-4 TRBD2 TGTGCCAGCAGACTAGCGGGGACTCAAGAGACCCAGTACTTC CASRLAGTQETQYF
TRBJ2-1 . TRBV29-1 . TGCAGCGTTGAAGGGGCGGGGGCCCTTAATGAGCAGTTCTTC CSVEGAGALNEQFF
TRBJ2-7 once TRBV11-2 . TGTGCCAGCAGCTTACTCCCAGTCGGGCTAGCGCCTAGCTCCTACGAGCAGTACTTC CASSLLPVGLAPSSYEQYF
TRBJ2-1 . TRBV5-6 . TGTGCCAGCACCACCGGGACAACCCCCTCGTACAATGAGCAGTTCTTC CASTTGTTPSYNEQFF
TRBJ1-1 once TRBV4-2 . TGTGCCAGCAGCCAAGAACAGGCGAATATGAACACTGAAGCTTTCTTT CASSQEQANMNTEAFF
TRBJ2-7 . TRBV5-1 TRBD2 TGCGCCAGCAGCTTACCAGCGGGAGCCTACGAGCAGTACTTC CASSLPAGAYEQYF
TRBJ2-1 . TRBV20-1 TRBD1 TGCAGTGCTAGAGCGGACAGGGGGCACAATGAGCAGTTCTTC CSARADRGHNEQFF
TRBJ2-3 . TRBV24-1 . TGTGCCACCAGTGAGAGCGGTGCCCAGGAGGATACGCAGTATTTT CATSESGAQEDTQYF